These 7 T cell receptor beta chains share one sample of origin, sequenced in a study of tumor and adjacent non-tumor tissue in lung cancer. The library came from three nested PCR rounds adapted from ARM-PCR protocols. TCRdb passed the multiplex PCR reads through MiXCR, listing each CDR3 protein once. The sample gives some 100,000 distinct CDR3 sequences, 62% of which show up once; under 20% is in the top ten. The template was RNA from unsorted bulk tissue. This non-tumor lung sample came from over 3 cm beyond the tumor edge. What was sequenced was distant non-tumor lung tissue. These receptors were taken from a man between 60 and 75 years old with non-small cell lung cancer.

The chain uses TRBV5-4 and TRBJ2-3; D gene unclear. Germline-derived CDR1 and CDR2 are SGHNT and YYREEE (reference sequence). Trimming stripped 7 bases from V and 0 bases from J, with 12 bases between. This CDR3 comprises 14 residues. CDR3 sequence: CASGSKVSTDTQYF. The DNA for the CDR3 is TGTGCCAGCGGCTCCAAGGTCAGCACAGATACGCAGTATTTT. Looking up the rest from reference TRBV5-4 and TRBJ2-3 gives the full variable domain: ETGVTQSPTHLIKTRGQQVTLRCSSQSGHNTVSWYQQALGQGPQFIFQYYREEENGRGNFPPRFSGLQFPNYSSELNVNALELDDSALYLCASGSKVSTDTQYFGPGTRLTVL.

As concerns this clonotype: A clone one base away is much larger, so this may be a read error. The chain uses TRBV7-8 and TRBJ1-6; D gene ambiguous. V gave up 4 bases and J gave up 12 bases, with 13 bases separating them. This CDR3 region has 13 residues. Germline V gene sequence: CDR1 SGHVS, CDR2 FQNEAQ. CDR3 sequence (DNA): TGTGCCAGCAGCTCGGGGTTCGAATTACCCCTCCACTTT. It is translated as CASSSGFELPLHF.

With regard to this clonotype: The junction and the germline gene differ at one end; a read error may be behind it. The chain employs TRBV29-1 and TRBJ2-7, with D tentatively TRBD2 (7 bases). The germline V gene encodes CDR1 SQVTM and CDR2 ANQGSEA. The CDR3 contains 14 residues. The CDR3 nucleotides are TGTAGGGCTCGAGGGGACGGGGGGCCCTACGAGCATTACTTC. Amino acid sequence: CRARGDGGPYEHYF.

About this clonotype: A clone one base away is much larger, so this may be a read error. The genes are TRBV12-3 or TRBV12-4 and TRBJ1-1; 11 bases are shared with TRBD1. The CDR3 is 15 residues long. Written as DNA, the CDR3 is TGTGCCAGAAGTTCTTCCGGACAGGGGGCGCGAAAAGCTTTCTTT. Protein sequence: CARSSSGQGARKAFF.

A word on this clonotype: Mismatch with germline at one junction end may stem from a read error. The rearrangement links TRBV11-3 to TRBJ2-2; 7 bases agree with TRBD1. The CDR3 is 17 amino acids. CDR1 and CDR2 from the germline V gene are SGHNT and YENEEA. DNA for the CDR3: TGTGCCAGGAGTTTCCCCAGGGGGTCCACTACTACCTGGGAGCTGCTTTTT. Translating gives CARSFPRGSTTTWELLF. Complete variable domain (other parts from reference TRBV11-3 and TRBJ2-2): EAGVVQSPRYKIIEKKQPVAFWCNPISGHNTLYWYLQNLGQGPELLIRYENEEAVDDSQLPKDRFSAERLKGVDSTLKIQPAELGDSAVYLCARSFPRGSTTTWELLFGEGSRLTVL.

This clonotype was counted at least ten times. The V and J genes are TRBV28 and TRBJ2-3; 9 bases align to TRBD2. This CDR3 comprises 19 residues. Germline CDR1 reads MDHEN; CDR2 reads SYDVKM. V shed 3 bases, J shed 0 bases, and the junction held 13 bases outside the gene matches. The DNA for the CDR3 is TGTGCCAGCAGTTTCCCAACTCCGAGACTAGCGGCTAGCACAGATACGCAGTATTTT. Amino acid sequence: CASSFPTPRLAASTDTQYF.

The chain uses TRBV5-1 and TRBJ2-3, with 9 nucleotides matching TRBD2. With 6 bases clipped from V and 2 bases from J, the junction kept 13 bases outside the gene matches. Germline CDR1 is SGHRS and CDR2 is YFSETQ. The CDR3 sequence is 17 residues long. The CDR3 here is CASNLEALAGPTDTQYF. CDR3 nucleotides: TGCGCCAGCAACCTTGAAGCCCTAGCGGGGCCCACAGATACGCAGTATTTT.